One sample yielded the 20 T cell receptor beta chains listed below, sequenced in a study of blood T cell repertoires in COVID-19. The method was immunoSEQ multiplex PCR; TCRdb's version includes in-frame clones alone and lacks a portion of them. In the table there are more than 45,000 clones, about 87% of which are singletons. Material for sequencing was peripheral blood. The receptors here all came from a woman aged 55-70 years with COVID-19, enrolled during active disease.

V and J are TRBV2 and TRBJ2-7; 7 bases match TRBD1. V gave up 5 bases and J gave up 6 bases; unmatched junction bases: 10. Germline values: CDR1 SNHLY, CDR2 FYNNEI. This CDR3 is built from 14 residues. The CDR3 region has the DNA TGTGCCAGCAGTCAGCCGGACAGGTCTGTCGAGCAGTACTTC. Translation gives CASSQPDRSVEQYF.

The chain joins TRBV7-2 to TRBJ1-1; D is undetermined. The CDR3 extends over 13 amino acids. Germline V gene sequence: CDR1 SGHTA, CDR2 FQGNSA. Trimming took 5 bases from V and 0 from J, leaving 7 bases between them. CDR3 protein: CASSQVVNTEAFF. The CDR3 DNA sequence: TGTGCCAGCAGCCAGGTGGTGAACACTGAAGCTTTCTTT.

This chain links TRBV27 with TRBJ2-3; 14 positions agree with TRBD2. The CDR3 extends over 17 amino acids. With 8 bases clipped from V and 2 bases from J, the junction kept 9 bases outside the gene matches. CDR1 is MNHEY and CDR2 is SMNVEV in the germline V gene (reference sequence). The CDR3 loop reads CASRRTSGRSVTDTQYF. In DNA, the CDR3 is TGTGCCAGCCGAAGGACTAGCGGGAGGTCCGTCACAGATACGCAGTATTTT.

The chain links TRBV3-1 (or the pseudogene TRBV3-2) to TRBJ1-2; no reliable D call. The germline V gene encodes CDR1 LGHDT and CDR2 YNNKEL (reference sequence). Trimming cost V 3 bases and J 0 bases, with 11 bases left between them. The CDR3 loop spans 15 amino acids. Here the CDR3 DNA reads TGTGCCAGCAGCCACCAGACTAGGTCTAACTATGGCTACACCTTC. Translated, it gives CASSHQTRSNYGYTF.

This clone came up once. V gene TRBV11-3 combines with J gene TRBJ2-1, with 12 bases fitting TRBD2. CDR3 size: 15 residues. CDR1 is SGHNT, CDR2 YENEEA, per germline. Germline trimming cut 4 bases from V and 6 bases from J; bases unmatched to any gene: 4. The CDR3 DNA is TGTGCCAGCAGCTACGGACTAGCGGGACTCAATGAGCAGTTCTTC. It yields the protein CASSYGLAGLNEQFF.

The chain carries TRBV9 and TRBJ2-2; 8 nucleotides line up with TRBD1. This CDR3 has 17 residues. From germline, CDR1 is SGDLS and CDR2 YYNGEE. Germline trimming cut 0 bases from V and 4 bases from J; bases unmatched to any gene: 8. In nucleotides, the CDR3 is TGTGCCAGCAGCGTAGGGCAGGGGGCTTTAGGCACCGGGGAGCTGTTTTTT. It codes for CASSVGQGALGTGELFF.

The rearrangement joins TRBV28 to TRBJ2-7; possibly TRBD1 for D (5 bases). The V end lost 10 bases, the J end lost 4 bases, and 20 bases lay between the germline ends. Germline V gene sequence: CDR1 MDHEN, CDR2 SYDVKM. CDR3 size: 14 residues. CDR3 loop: CATETNQGLYEQYF. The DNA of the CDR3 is TGTGCCACCGAAACGAACCAGGGTTTGTACGAGCAGTACTTC.

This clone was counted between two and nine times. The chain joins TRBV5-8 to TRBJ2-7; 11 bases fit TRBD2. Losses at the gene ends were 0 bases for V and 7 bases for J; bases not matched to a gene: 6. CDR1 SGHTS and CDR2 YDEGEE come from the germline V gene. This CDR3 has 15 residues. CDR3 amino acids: CASSLASSGRREQYF. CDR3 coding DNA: TGTGCCAGCAGCTTGGCCTCTAGCGGGAGGCGGGAGCAGTACTTC.

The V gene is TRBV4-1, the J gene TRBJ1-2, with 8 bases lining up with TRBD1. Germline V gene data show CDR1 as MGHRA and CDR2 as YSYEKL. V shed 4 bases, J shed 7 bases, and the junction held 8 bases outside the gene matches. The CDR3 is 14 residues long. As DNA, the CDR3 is TGCGCCAGCAGCCTCGTGACAGGGGCGAGTGGCTACACCTTC. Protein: CASSLVTGASGYTF.

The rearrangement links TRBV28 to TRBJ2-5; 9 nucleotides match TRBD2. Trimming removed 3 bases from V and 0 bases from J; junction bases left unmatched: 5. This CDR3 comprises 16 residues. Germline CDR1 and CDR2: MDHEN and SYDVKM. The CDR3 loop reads CASSLGASGNQETQYF. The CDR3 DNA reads TGTGCCAGCAGTTTGGGAGCTAGCGGGAACCAAGAGACCCAGTACTTC. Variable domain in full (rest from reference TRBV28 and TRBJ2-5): DVKVTQSSRYLVKRTGEKVFLECVQDMDHENMFWYRQDPGLGLRLIYFSYDVKMKEKGDIPEGYSVSREKKERFSLILESASTNQTSMYLCASSLGASGNQETQYFGPGTRLLVL.

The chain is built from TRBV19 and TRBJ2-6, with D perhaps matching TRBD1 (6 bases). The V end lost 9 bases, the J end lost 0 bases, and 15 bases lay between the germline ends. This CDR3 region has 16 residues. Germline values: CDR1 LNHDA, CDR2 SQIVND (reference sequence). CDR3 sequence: CASAARGGSGANVLTF. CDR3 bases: TGTGCCAGCGCGGCCCGAGGGGGCTCTGGGGCCAACGTCCTGACTTTC.

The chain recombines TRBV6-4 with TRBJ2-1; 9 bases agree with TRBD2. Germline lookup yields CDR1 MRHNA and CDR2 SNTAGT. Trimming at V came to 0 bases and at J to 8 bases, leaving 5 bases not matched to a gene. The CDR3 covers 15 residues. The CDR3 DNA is TGTGCCAGCAGTGACTCTGCGGGAGGGGGGCATGAGCAGTTCTTC. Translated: CASSDSAGGGHEQFF.

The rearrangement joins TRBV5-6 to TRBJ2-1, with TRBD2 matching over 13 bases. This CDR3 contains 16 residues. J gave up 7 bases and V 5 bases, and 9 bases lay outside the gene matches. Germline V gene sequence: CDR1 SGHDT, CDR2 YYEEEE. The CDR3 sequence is CASRAPGLAGLNEQFF. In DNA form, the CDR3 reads TGTGCCAGCAGGGCTCCGGGACTAGCGGGACTGAATGAGCAGTTCTTC.

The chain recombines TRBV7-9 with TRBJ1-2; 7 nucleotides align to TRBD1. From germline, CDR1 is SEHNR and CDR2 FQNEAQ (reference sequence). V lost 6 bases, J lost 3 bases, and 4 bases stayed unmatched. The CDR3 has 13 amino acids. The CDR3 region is CASRQGKDYGYTF. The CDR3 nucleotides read TGTGCCAGCAGACAGGGGAAAGACTATGGCTACACCTTC.

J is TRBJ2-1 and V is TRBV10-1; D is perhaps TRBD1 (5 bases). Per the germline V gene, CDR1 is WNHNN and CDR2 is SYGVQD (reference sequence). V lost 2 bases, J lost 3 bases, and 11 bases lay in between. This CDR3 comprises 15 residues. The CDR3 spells CASSEDSRVYNEQFF. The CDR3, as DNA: TGCGCCAGCAGTGAGGACAGTAGAGTCTACAATGAGCAGTTCTTC.

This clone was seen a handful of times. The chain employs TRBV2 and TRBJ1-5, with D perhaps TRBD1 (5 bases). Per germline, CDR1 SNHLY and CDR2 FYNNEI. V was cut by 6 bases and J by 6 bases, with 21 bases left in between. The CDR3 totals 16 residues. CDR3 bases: TGTGCCAGCAGCGCCATCGGGGGAGCGTCTAGTCAGCCCCAGCATTTT. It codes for CASSAIGGASSQPQHF. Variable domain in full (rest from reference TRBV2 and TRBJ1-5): EPEVTQTPSHQVTQMGQEVILRCVPISNHLYFYWYRQILGQKVEFLVSFYNNEISEKSEIFDDQFSVERPDGSNFTLKIRSTKLEDSAMYFCASSAIGGASSQPQHFGDGTRLSIL.

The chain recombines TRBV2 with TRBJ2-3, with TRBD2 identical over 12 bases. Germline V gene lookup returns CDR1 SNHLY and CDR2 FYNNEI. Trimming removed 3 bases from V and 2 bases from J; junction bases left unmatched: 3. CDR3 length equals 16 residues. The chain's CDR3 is CASSDGLAGITDTQYF. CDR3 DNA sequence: TGTGCCAGCAGTGATGGACTAGCGGGAATCACAGATACGCAGTATTTT.

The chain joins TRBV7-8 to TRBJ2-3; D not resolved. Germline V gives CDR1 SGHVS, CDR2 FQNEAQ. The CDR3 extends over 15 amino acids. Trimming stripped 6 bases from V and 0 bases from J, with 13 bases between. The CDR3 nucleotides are TGTGCCAGCAGGCAGCTGGCGGTAAGCACAGATACGCAGTATTTT. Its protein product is CASRQLAVSTDTQYF.

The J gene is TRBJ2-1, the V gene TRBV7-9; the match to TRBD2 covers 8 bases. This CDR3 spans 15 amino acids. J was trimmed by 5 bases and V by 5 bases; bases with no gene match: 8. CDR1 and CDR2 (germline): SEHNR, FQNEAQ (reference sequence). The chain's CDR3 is CASSILAAPNNEQFF. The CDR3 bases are TGTGCCAGCAGCATACTAGCGGCCCCTAACAATGAGCAGTTCTTC.

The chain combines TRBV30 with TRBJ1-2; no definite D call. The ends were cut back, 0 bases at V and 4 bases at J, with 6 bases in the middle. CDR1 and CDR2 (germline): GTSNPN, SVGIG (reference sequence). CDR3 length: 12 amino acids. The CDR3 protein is CAWSVGGYGYTF. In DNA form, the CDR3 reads TGTGCCTGGAGTGTGGGAGGCTATGGCTACACCTTC.